The 26 T cell receptor beta chains presented below share a single source sample, sequenced in a study of monozygotic twins with inflammatory bowel disease. TCRdb re-analyzed the 5' RACE reads; it lists each CDR3 protein once, without DNA. This table holds 170,000 or so distinct CDR3 sequences. Material: blood. The receptor source for this set is a human donor with ulcerative colitis or Crohn's disease, or a healthy co-twin of an affected twin (not recorded which).

This sequence joins TRBV24-1 and TRBJ1-2; TCRdb proposes TRBD1, but this gene call is untestable without DNA. This CDR3 is 18 amino acids long. Looked up from germline, CDR1 is KGHDR and CDR2 is SFDVKD. The CDR3 reads CATSDDPAGARTLTGYTF.

V usage is TRBV10-3 and J usage is TRBJ1-5; TCRdb picks TRBD1, but there is no DNA to check that call. The CDR3 runs 15 residues. Per the germline V gene, CDR1 is ENHRY and CDR2 is SYGVKD. This CDR3 reads CAISAGDSQSQPQHF.

J is TRBJ2-1 and V is TRBV30; with no DNA, the TCRdb D assignment of TRBD2 cannot be verified. Germline CDR1 and CDR2: GTSNPN and SVGIG (reference sequence). CDR3 size: 14 residues. This CDR3 reads CAWSDGLPQNEQFF.

The V gene is TRBV28, the J gene TRBJ2-5; without DNA, the TCRdb call of TRBD1 cannot be checked. The CDR3 has 12 amino acids. Germline V CDR1 and CDR2: MDHEN, SYDVKM. This CDR3 is CASDRVLGPQYF.

V is TRBV21-1 and J is TRBJ2-5; TCRdb gives TRBD2 as the D gene, but with no DNA this cannot be confirmed. TRBV21-1 is a documented pseudogene. This CDR3 is 15 amino acids long. The CDR3 spells CASWAEREGQETQYF.

CDR3 in amino acids: CASSPRTSGGGETQYF. The rearrangement joins TRBV5-4 to TRBJ2-5; the TCRdb D gene call, TRBD2, has no DNA to confirm it. The V gene's germline CDR1 is SGHNT and CDR2 YYREEE (reference sequence). This CDR3 spans 16 amino acids. The whole variable domain, filled in from reference TRBV5-4 and TRBJ2-5, reads ETGVTQSPTHLIKTRGQQVTLRCSSQSGHNTVSWYQQALGQGPQFIFQYYREEENGRGNFPPRFSGLQFPNYSSELNVNALELDDSALYLCASSPRTSGGGETQYFGPGTRLLVL.

The V call is TRBV12-3 or TRBV12-4, the J call TRBJ2-3; as DNA is missing, the TRBD2 call by TCRdb cannot be tested. This CDR3 comprises 16 residues. The CDR3 loop is CASSYGRGGGVDTQYF.

The CDR3 reads CAISGGPLGDNEQFF. The V gene is TRBV10-3, the J gene TRBJ2-1; TCRdb designates TRBD2, a call that cannot be tested without DNA. The germline gives CDR1 ENHRY, CDR2 SYGVKD. The CDR3 length is 15 residues.

The chain carries TRBV11-2 and TRBJ2-3. The CDR3 extends over 11 amino acids. CDR1 and CDR2 (germline): SGHAT, FQNNGV. The CDR3 region is CASSLNKAQYF.

The chain employs TRBV29-1 and TRBJ2-1. CDR1 is SQVTM and CDR2 is ANQGSEA in the germline V gene. The CDR3 contains 12 residues. The CDR3: CSVLRLTNEQFF.

The chain recombines TRBV27 with TRBJ2-3; TCRdb gives TRBD1 as the D gene, but with no DNA this cannot be confirmed. Germline CDR1 and CDR2: MNHEY and SMNVEV (reference sequence). The CDR3 has 16 amino acids. CDR3 protein: CASSKGRLAIGDTQYF.

V gene TRBV12-3 or TRBV12-4 combines with J gene TRBJ2-3. The CDR3 consists of 13 residues. The CDR3 spells CASSLVPADTQYF.

This chain joins TRBV9 and TRBJ2-1; TCRdb's D gene call, TRBD1, goes unchecked for lack of DNA. This CDR3 contains 14 residues. Per germline, CDR1 SGDLS and CDR2 YYNGEE. The CDR3 protein is CASSVVGQGHEQFF.

V usage is TRBV27 and J usage is TRBJ2-1; TCRdb's D gene call, TRBD2, goes unchecked for lack of DNA. Looked up from germline, CDR1 is MNHEY and CDR2 is SMNVEV (reference sequence). The CDR3 is 15 amino acids. CDR3 sequence: CASTSGTSGKDEQFF.

The rearrangement uses TRBV12-3 or TRBV12-4 and TRBJ1-5; the D gene TCRdb calls, TRBD1, cannot be checked with no DNA. The CDR3 loop spans 14 amino acids. CDR3: CASSRQGALQPQHF.

V usage is TRBV6-1 and J usage is TRBJ1-6; no DNA is available, so the TRBD1 call from TCRdb remains unchecked. Germline CDR1 and CDR2: MNHNS and SASEGT. The CDR3 extends over 14 amino acids. This CDR3 reads CASRAGQGASPLHF.

This chain connects TRBV29-1 to TRBJ1-4; TCRdb selects TRBD1, and the lack of DNA leaves this call unchecked. The CDR3 has 13 amino acids. The germline V gene has CDR1 SQVTM and CDR2 ANQGSEA. The CDR3 sequence: CSVSGGQSEKLFF.

The chain links TRBV5-1 to TRBJ1-1. Germline CDR1 reads SGHRS; CDR2 reads YFSETQ. This CDR3 has 14 residues. CDR3 amino acids: CASSLRQANTEAFF.

CDR3: CASSRDWNTEAFF. This sequence joins TRBV7-9 and TRBJ1-1. Germline V gives CDR1 SEHNR, CDR2 FQNEAQ (reference sequence). There are 13 residues in the CDR3. Drawing the rest from reference TRBV7-9 and TRBJ1-1, the complete variable domain is DTGVSQNPRHKITKRGQNVTFRCDPISEHNRLYWYRQTLGQGPEFLTYFQNEAQLEKSRLLSDRFSAERPKGSFSTLEIQRTEQGDSAMYLCASSRDWNTEAFFGQGTRLTVV.

This chain connects TRBV15 to TRBJ2-2; as DNA is missing, the TRBD2 call by TCRdb cannot be tested. Germline CDR1 LNHNV, CDR2 YYDKDF (reference sequence). This CDR3 is 18 amino acids long. The CDR3 here is CATRDPGLAGWNTGELFF.

This CDR3 reads CATSDPPGSQNTGELFF. The chain joins TRBV24-1 to TRBJ2-2; there is no DNA to check the TCRdb D call of TRBD1. CDR1 KGHDR and CDR2 SFDVKD come from the germline V gene. The CDR3 sequence is 17 residues long.

V is TRBV4-1 and J is TRBJ2-7; TCRdb lists TRBD2, though no DNA is available to test this call. This CDR3 spans 14 amino acids. Germline V gene data show CDR1 as MGHRA and CDR2 as YSYEKL. The CDR3 region is CASSPQSGTYEQYF.

The J gene is TRBJ1-1, the V gene TRBV20-1; the TCRdb call, TRBD1, lacks DNA for checking. The CDR3 loop spans 13 amino acids. Germline-derived CDR1 and CDR2 are DFQATT and SNEGSKA (reference sequence). This CDR3 reads CSARVDRDGGAFF.

This CDR3 reads CAISGGPVRVITEAFF. The V gene is TRBV10-3, the J gene TRBJ1-1. The germline V gene encodes CDR1 ENHRY and CDR2 SYGVKD. The CDR3 totals 16 residues.

This chain joins TRBV6-5 and TRBJ2-1; TCRdb selects TRBD1, and the lack of DNA leaves this call unchecked. From germline, CDR1 is MNHEY and CDR2 SVGAGI. This CDR3 comprises 15 residues. CDR3 amino acids: CASSYEQGFYNEQFF.

The CDR3: CASSPDRDRGYNEQFF. The chain couples TRBV18 to TRBJ2-1; TCRdb designates TRBD1, a call that cannot be tested without DNA. Germline lookup yields CDR1 KGHSH and CDR2 LQKENI. The CDR3 runs 16 residues. Supplemented by reference TRBV18 and TRBJ2-1, the full variable domain reads NAGVMQNPRHLVRRRGQEARLRCSPMKGHSHVYWYRQLPEEGLKFMVYLQKENIIDESGMPKERFSAEFPKEGPSILRIQQVVRGDSAAYFCASSPDRDRGYNEQFFGPGTRLTVL.